These 29 T cell receptor beta chains originate from one sample sequenced in a study of blood T cell repertoires in COVID-19. Data came from immunoSEQ multiplex PCR; TCRdb stores just in-frame clones and leaves some out. The sample lists 75,000 to 95,000 clones; 70% to 90% were seen once. Material for sequencing was peripheral blood. The receptors come from a woman over 75 with acute or convalescent COVID-19.

The chain joins TRBV4-3 to TRBJ1-6, with D unclear. Trimming pared 5 bases from V and 0 bases from J, leaving 5 bases between. This CDR3 has 14 amino acids. Germline-derived CDR1 and CDR2 are LGHNA and YSLEER. The CDR3 coding sequence is TGCGCCAGCAGCAGGAGCTCCTATAATTCACCCCTCCACTTT. It encodes CASSRSSYNSPLHF.

The chain combines TRBV24-1 with TRBJ1-1; 7 bases are shared with TRBD1. Trimming at V came to 10 bases and at J to 3 bases, leaving 13 bases not matched to a gene. The CDR3 is made up of 15 amino acids. Germline lookup yields CDR1 KGHDR and CDR2 SFDVKD. This chain's CDR3 is CATGTGDVRDTEAFF. CDR3 sequence (DNA): TGTGCCACAGGAACAGGGGACGTGAGGGACACTGAAGCTTTCTTT.

This clone was observed once. CDR3 loop: CASSPRGTGGTEAFF. CDR3 DNA: TGTGCCAGCAGCCCTAGGGGGACAGGAGGGACTGAAGCTTTCTTT. This chain joins TRBV7-9 and TRBJ1-1; TRBD1 aligns across 8 bases. After removal of 5 bases from V and 5 bases from J, the junction contained 10 bases not matched to a gene. The CDR3 is 15 residues long. Germline CDR1 SEHNR, CDR2 FQNEAQ (reference sequence). The entire variable domain, with the rest obtained from reference TRBV7-9 and TRBJ1-1, is as follows: DTGVSQNPRHKITKRGQNVTFRCDPISEHNRLYWYRQTLGQGPEFLTYFQNEAQLEKSRLLSDRFSAERPKGSFSTLEIQRTEQGDSAMYLCASSPRGTGGTEAFFGQGTRLTVV.

The rearrangement links TRBV7-9 to TRBJ1-1; no clear D. V was shortened by 2 bases and J by 1 base, with 11 bases between the two germline ends. CDR3 length: 15 amino acids. The germline CDR1 and CDR2 sequences are SEHNR and FQNEAQ (reference sequence). CDR3 nucleotide sequence: TGTGCCAGCAGCTTATGGAGCGGGCAGAACACTGAAGCTTTCTTT. Its translation is CASSLWSGQNTEAFF.

This clone was counted between two and nine times. The chain combines TRBV12-5 with TRBJ2-7; 7 bases map to TRBD1. Trimming took 6 bases from V and 7 from J; bases not matched to a gene: 15. Germline lookup yields CDR1 LGHNT and CDR2 FRNRAP. The CDR3 has 15 amino acids. CDR3 region: CASGPVDRALLEQYF. The CDR3 region has the DNA TGTGCTAGTGGGCCCGTCGACAGGGCTCTTTTGGAGCAGTACTTC.

This rearrangement joins TRBV18 to TRBJ2-7, with 12 bases aligning to TRBD1. The CDR3 length is 14 residues. V dropped 2 bases and J dropped 7; count of bases not matched to a gene: 3. The germline V gene has CDR1 KGHSH and CDR2 LQKENI. The CDR3 bases are TGTGCCAGCTCACCAGGGACAGGGGGCAGGGAGCAGTACTTC. It encodes CASSPGTGGREQYF. The variable domain in full, completed from reference TRBV18 and TRBJ2-7, reads NAGVMQNPRHLVRRRGQEARLRCSPMKGHSHVYWYRQLPEEGLKFMVYLQKENIIDESGMPKERFSAEFPKEGPSILRIQQVVRGDSAAYFCASSPGTGGREQYFGPGTRLTVT.

The chain links TRBV10-3 to TRBJ2-7; tentatively, D is TRBD1 (7 bases). Trimming stripped 3 bases from V and 2 bases from J, with 11 bases between. Germline assignment: CDR1 ENHRY and CDR2 SYGVKD. The CDR3 is 14 amino acids. In nucleotides, the CDR3 is TGTGCCATCAGTGATGCGGGACAGCCCTACGAGCAGTACTTC. This codes for CAISDAGQPYEQYF.

This clone was recorded once. V gene TRBV27 combines with J gene TRBJ2-2; perhaps TRBD2 as D (5 bases). V shed 2 bases and J shed 5 bases, with 15 bases lying between them. The CDR3 is made up of 16 amino acids. Germline values: CDR1 MNHEY, CDR2 SMNVEV (reference sequence). The CDR3 loop reads CASSLIGFSGTGELFF. For the CDR3, the DNA is TGTGCCAGCAGTTTAATCGGGTTTTCGGGGACCGGGGAGCTGTTTTTT.

The gene calls are TRBV25-1 and TRBJ2-1, with D possibly matching TRBD1 (7 bases). This CDR3 region has 16 residues. Germline V gene sequence: CDR1 MGHDK, CDR2 SYGVNS. V lost 2 bases and J 4 bases, leaving 15 bases between the germline ends. CDR3 loop: CASSEPRQGGYNEQFF. DNA for the CDR3: TGTGCCAGCAGTGAACCCAGACAGGGAGGATACAATGAGCAGTTCTTC.

This clone was counted a few times. V and J are TRBV4-1 and TRBJ2-6; D might be TRBD1 (6 bases). Trimming pared 4 bases from V and 3 bases from J, leaving 16 bases between. The CDR3 totals 17 residues. Looked up from germline, CDR1 is MGHRA and CDR2 is YSYEKL. The CDR3 DNA sequence: TGCGCCAGCAGCCTCGCGCACAGGGTTGGTGGGGCCAACGTCCTGACTTTC. Translation: CASSLAHRVGGANVLTF.

This clone appeared once. J is TRBJ2-3 and V is TRBV11-2; D gene unclear. V was pared by 0 bases and J by 2 bases, with 15 bases between. CDR1 is SGHAT, CDR2 FQNNGV, per germline. The CDR3 totals 17 residues. Written as DNA, the CDR3 is TGTGCCAGCAGCTTAGACAATCGCGGATACACCACAGATACGCAGTATTTT. It codes for CASSLDNRGYTTDTQYF.

In this sample, this clone turned up a few times. The rearrangement uses TRBV19 and TRBJ1-5; D is ambiguous. The CDR3 contains 15 residues. V was trimmed by 3 bases and J by 0 bases, leaving 9 bases between them. Looked up from germline, CDR1 is LNHDA and CDR2 is SQIVND (reference sequence). DNA for the CDR3: TGTGCCAGTAGTATCCAGGAATATAGCAATCAGCCCCAGCATTTT. As protein: CASSIQEYSNQPQHF.

The chain employs TRBV30 and TRBJ1-1, with D unresolved. Germline values: CDR1 GTSNPN, CDR2 SVGIG (reference sequence). CDR3 length: 12 amino acids. V was cut by 1 base and J by 3 bases, with 6 bases left in between. For the CDR3, the DNA is TGTGCCTGGAGTGGACTTTACACTGAAGCTTTCTTT. This translates into CAWSGLYTEAFF.

In its sample, this clone was seen a few times. V is TRBV28 and J is TRBJ2-3, with 7 positions matching TRBD1. The germline gives CDR1 MDHEN, CDR2 SYDVKM. The CDR3 is 15 residues long. J lost 0 bases, V lost 7 bases, and 7 bases had no gene match. The CDR3 DNA is TGTGCCAGCAATACAGACAGGGTCAGCACAGATACGCAGTATTTT. It translates to CASNTDRVSTDTQYF.

The chain combines TRBV7-2 with TRBJ1-4; D is undetermined. V was cut by 1 base and J by 5 bases, with 11 bases left in between. This CDR3 has 15 residues. In germline, CDR1 is SGHTA, CDR2 FQGNSA. The CDR3 DNA sequence: TGTGCCAGCAGCTTAGGGGCAGGCCTGAATGAAAAACTGTTTTTT. Translating gives CASSLGAGLNEKLFF.

This clone was counted once. V is TRBV5-6 and J is TRBJ2-4; no clear D gene. The CDR3 has 14 residues. The V gene's germline CDR1 is SGHDT and CDR2 YYEEEE. V was shortened by 3 bases and J by 3 bases, with 10 bases between the two germline ends. In DNA form, the CDR3 reads TGTGCCAGCAGCTACGCAGGTGTCAAAAACATTCAGTACTTC. Residues: CASSYAGVKNIQYF.

In DNA form, the CDR3 reads TGCGCCAGCAGCTCAAACCTGGACAGTTACGAGCAGTACTTC. Protein: CASSSNLDSYEQYF. V usage is TRBV5-1 and J usage is TRBJ2-7; D perhaps matches TRBD1 (6 bases). The V end lost 3 bases, the J end lost 4 bases, and 14 bases lay between the germline ends. Germline assignment: CDR1 SGHRS and CDR2 YFSETQ. The CDR3 is 14 amino acids. Full variable domain (outside the CDR3, taken from reference TRBV5-1 and TRBJ2-7): KAGVTQTPRYLIKTRGQQVTLSCSPISGHRSVSWYQQTPGQGLQFLFEYFSETQRNKGNFPGRFSGRQFSNSRSEMNVSTLELGDSALYLCASSSNLDSYEQYFGPGTRLTVT.

The gene calls are TRBV6-6 and TRBJ2-7; 8 nucleotides match TRBD2. Unmatched junction bases numbered 18, after V lost 5 bases and J lost 3 bases. CDR3 length: 18 amino acids. The germline gives CDR1 MNHNY, CDR2 SVGAGI (reference sequence). The CDR3 protein is CASSLTYLIAGRNYEQYF. The CDR3 DNA is TGTGCCAGCAGTCTGACCTATCTGATAGCGGGACGGAACTACGAGCAGTACTTC.

The chain carries TRBV7-9 and TRBJ2-1; D possibly corresponds to TRBD2 (7 bases). Germline V CDR1 and CDR2: SEHNR, FQNEAQ (reference sequence). CDR3 length: 15 amino acids. The V end lost 7 bases, the J end lost 4 bases, and 17 bases lay between the germline ends. CDR3 amino acids: CASTTGASGYNEQFF. CDR3 DNA sequence: TGTGCCAGCACGACGGGGGCTAGCGGATACAATGAGCAGTTCTTC.

The chain couples TRBV19 to TRBJ1-5; a possible D gene is TRBD1 (5 bases). CDR1 is LNHDA, CDR2 SQIVND, per germline (reference sequence). The CDR3 has 15 residues. V was trimmed by 1 base and J by 5 bases, leaving 12 bases between them. The CDR3 loop is CASSIAAGIYQPQHF. CDR3 DNA: TGTGCCAGTAGTATAGCTGCAGGGATCTATCAGCCCCAGCATTTT.

The genes are TRBV27 and TRBJ2-3; D perhaps matches TRBD2 (7 bases). CDR3 length: 15 residues. Germline V gives CDR1 MNHEY, CDR2 SMNVEV (reference sequence). The V and J ends lost 6 bases and 4 bases respectively, with 17 bases between them. In DNA form, the CDR3 reads TGTGCCAGCAGATCTTGGGGGGGCGGCTCAGATACGCAGTATTTT. Translation: CASRSWGGGSDTQYF.

The gene calls are TRBV4-2 and TRBJ2-1; 8 nucleotides match TRBD2. This CDR3 is built from 16 residues. V dropped 1 base and J dropped 6; count of bases not matched to a gene: 8. Germline-derived CDR1 and CDR2 are LGHNA and YNFKEQ. This CDR3 reads CASSQVGAGGLNEQFF. CDR3 sequence (DNA): TGTGCCAGCAGCCAAGTGGGGGCGGGAGGCCTCAATGAGCAGTTCTTC.

This clone has only a few counts. The CDR3 DNA is TGTGCCAGCAGCTTCACGGGGACTAGCGGACAAGAGACCCAGTACTTC. Translating gives CASSFTGTSGQETQYF. The chain combines TRBV11-2 with TRBJ2-5, with 11 bases matching TRBD2. Germline CDR1 and CDR2: SGHAT and FQNNGV. The CDR3 runs 16 residues. Trimming at V came to 3 bases and at J to 2 bases, leaving 5 bases not matched to a gene.

The count of this clone is one. The DNA of the CDR3 is TGTGCCAGCAGTGCCGGTGGTTGGGGCTACACCTTC. Translation: CASSAGGWGYTF. V gene TRBV25-1 combines with J gene TRBJ1-2; D gene unclear. V lost 4 bases to trimming and J lost 8 bases, with 11 bases between them. The germline gives CDR1 MGHDK, CDR2 SYGVNS. CDR3 length: 12 residues.

J is TRBJ1-1 and V is TRBV7-9; a possible D gene is TRBD1 (6 bases). Trimming removed 5 bases from V and 7 bases from J, with 14 bases in between. The germline CDR1 and CDR2 sequences are SEHNR and FQNEAQ (reference sequence). This CDR3 has 13 residues. The CDR3 loop is CASSLNSGDEAFF. Written as DNA, the CDR3 is TGTGCCAGCAGCCTCAATTCAGGGGATGAAGCTTTCTTT.

This clone has a single count. The chain carries TRBV25-1 and TRBJ1-1; 7 bases agree with TRBD1. Germline V gene sequence: CDR1 MGHDK, CDR2 SYGVNS. The CDR3 contains 14 residues. With V trimmed by 10 bases and J by 5 bases, 13 bases remained unmatched. The CDR3 protein is CATKPQGDFTEAFF. The CDR3 DNA is TGTGCCACCAAACCCCAGGGGGATTTTACTGAAGCTTTCTTT.

A single count supports this clone. The chain's CDR3 is CSASSQFNTEAFF. CDR3 nucleotides: TGCAGTGCTAGTTCACAGTTCAACACTGAAGCTTTCTTT. The genes are TRBV20-1 and TRBJ1-1, with D uncertain. CDR3 length: 13 residues. Germline loops: CDR1 DFQATT, CDR2 SNEGSKA (reference sequence). V lost 3 bases to trimming and J lost 2 bases, with 10 bases between them.

Of note for this clone: The identical CDR3 is also encoded by other nucleotide sequences in the sample. V gene TRBV7-3 combines with J gene TRBJ2-2; the D is unclear. The CDR3 runs 13 residues. Germline V gene data show CDR1 as SGHTA and CDR2 as FQGTGA. Between the trimmed V and J ends, which lost 5 bases and 4 bases, there was a span of 8 bases. Here the CDR3 DNA reads TGTGCCAGCAGCCGGCCAGGCACCGGGGAGCTGTTTTTT. Translating it yields CASSRPGTGELFF. Using reference TRBV7-3 and TRBJ2-2 for the parts outside the CDR3, the full variable domain is GAGVSQTPSNKVTEKGKYVELRCDPISGHTALYWYRQSLGQGPEFLIYFQGTGAADDSGLPNDRFFAVRPEGSVSTLKIQRTERGDSAVYLCASSRPGTGELFFGEGSRLTVL.

The chain joins TRBV29-1 to TRBJ2-7; 12 bases are a match to TRBD2. The CDR3 totals 14 residues. V gave up 6 bases and J gave up 6 bases; unmatched junction bases: 9. Germline loops: CDR1 SQVTM, CDR2 ANQGSEA. The DNA for the CDR3 is TGCAGCGTGGCCCCGGCACTAGCGGGAGGCGAGCAGTACTTC. Encoded protein: CSVAPALAGGEQYF.